This TCR beta chain was observed in a study of blood T cell repertoires in COVID-19 (dated by TCRdb to 2020 to 2022). In the study overall: Collaborator samples came from the United States, Italy and Spain and covered acute and convalescent phases of COVID-19. The material from the prospective study consisted of cDNA or gDNA derived from T cells, B-cell-depleted T cells, or PBMCs. Subjects who had been exposed to COVID-19, were actively infected with it, or had recovered from it provided the deeply sampled blood TCRbeta repertoires that made up the dataset. The repertoires were released in a freely available public database intended as a resource for research on the immune response to SARS-CoV-2. Samples came from the ongoing ImmuneRACE study (first 160 participants) plus 1,254 subjects from 6 global collaborators. The sample metadata nearly always contained a de-identified subject ID, COVID-19 status, age in years and sex. Where available, HLA class I and class II types were obtained from metadata supplied by the sample provider rather than from assay-based typing. Study-wide conclusions, independent of this receptor: The amount of clinical and demographic metadata varied by source and participant and was provided uncurated.

Collaborating institutions collected whole blood in K2EDTA tubes following their own protocols. Collaborator samples were shipped for TCRbeta analysis as frozen whole blood, isolated PBMCs, or DNA extracted from either sample type. TCRbeta CDR3 regions were amplified from genomic DNA using the immunoSEQ Assay, a bias-controlled multiplex PCR. Per the source publication's procedure: The number of nucleated cells in each sample was estimated by amplification of reference gene primers within the assay. Sequence reads were collapsed and filtered to measure the absolute abundance of every unique TCRbeta CDR3 rearrangement. For each sample, productive Simpson clonality was calculated as the square root of Simpson's diversity index across productive rearrangements. The table comes from immuneACCESS by way of TCRdb, which keeps in-frame sequences with V and J called. Part of the clones is missing from these tables; in studies checked, under half for an unresolved V gene and the rest for unknown reasons. V, J and clone size are those of that table, while D and trimming were read from the DNA. This sample holds about 190,000 clones; about 87% were observed only once. The top ten clones comprise roughly 2.5% of the sample.

Between the V and J ends, shortened by 6 bases and 7 bases respectively, the junction contains 16 bases. From the cysteine up to the phenylalanine, the CDR3 has a length of 13 residues. The kept DNA is CDR3 alone, 39 bases in frame from the first base. A remark on this clone: Its target antigen remains unknown. Per-base qualities were not stored, and no clone one base away is much larger.

The sample taken for sequencing was peripheral blood. This sequence originates from a man aged 35 to 55 with active or convalescent COVID-19. The sequence joins TRBV12-3 or TRBV12-4 to TRBJ2-7; no D gene call is confident. The DNA is as follows: TGTGCCAGCAGCTTACCCGGGTGGCGTGAGCAGTACTTC. This gives the protein CASSLPGWREQYF.